Below, 29 T cell receptor beta chains from the same sample are listed, as sequenced in a study of cytomegalovirus exposure and HLA in healthy donors. Both 60 Vbeta primers and 13 Jbeta primers went into the PCR. The repertoire was sequenced with immunoSEQ multiplex PCR; TCRdb's copy has only in-frame clones and lacks some. The data contain around 150,000 clones, roughly 80% of them seen just once; the ten biggest clones take up under 2%. The material sequenced was PBMCs. All receptors derive from a woman aged 40-49 years in good health and CMV-seronegative.

This clone showed up just once. The V and J genes are TRBV27 and TRBJ1-5; maybe TRBD1 (6 bases). There are 16 residues in the CDR3. Trimming removed 5 bases at V and 8 bases at J, with 22 bases between. Germline assignment: CDR1 MNHEY and CDR2 SMNVEV (reference sequence). CDR3 in DNA: TGTGCCAGCAGTACCGCCATTCAGGGGTCGAATGAGCCCCAGCATTTT. It yields the protein CASSTAIQGSNEPQHF.

This CDR3 reads CASSLGRAYNEQFF. The CDR3 DNA reads as TGTGCCAGCAGCTTAGGCAGGGCTTACAATGAGCAGTTCTTC. The chain has TRBV11-2 and TRBJ2-1; D is perhaps TRBD1 (5 bases). Germline V CDR1 and CDR2: SGHAT, FQNNGV. This CDR3 has 14 amino acids. Between the trimmed V and J ends, which lost 1 base and 4 bases, there was a span of 8 bases.

The V and J genes are TRBV5-4 and TRBJ1-1; D perhaps matches TRBD1 (6 bases). CDR1 and CDR2 (germline): SGHNT, YYREEE (reference sequence). Trimming cost V 4 bases and J 0 bases, with 13 bases left between them. CDR3 length: 15 residues. CDR3 amino acids: CASSGTGSLNTEAFF. The CDR3 DNA sequence: TGTGCCAGCAGCGGAACAGGGTCCTTGAACACTGAAGCTTTCTTT. Drawing the rest from reference TRBV5-4 and TRBJ1-1, the complete variable domain is ETGVTQSPTHLIKTRGQQVTLRCSSQSGHNTVSWYQQALGQGPQFIFQYYREEENGRGNFPPRFSGLQFPNYSSELNVNALELDDSALYLCASSGTGSLNTEAFFGQGTRLTVV.

The chain recombines TRBV10-2 with TRBJ1-2; 7 positions agree with TRBD1. Germline trimming cut 0 bases from V and 2 bases from J; bases unmatched to any gene: 12. The CDR3 is 18 residues long. Germline values: CDR1 WSHSY, CDR2 SAAADI. For the CDR3, the DNA is TGCGCCAGCAGTGAGTCGAGCGGGGGACAGAATTACAACTATGGCTACACCTTC. Amino acids: CASSESSGGQNYNYGYTF.

This chain connects TRBV28 to TRBJ1-5, with 7 nucleotides matching TRBD1. Germline V gene data show CDR1 as MDHEN and CDR2 as SYDVKM. CDR3 length: 14 residues. V gave up 7 bases and J gave up 3 bases; unmatched junction bases: 6. Written as DNA, the CDR3 is TGTGCCAGCACCCCGGGACAGCTCAATCAGCCCCAGCATTTT. This codes for CASTPGQLNQPQHF.

This clone showed up just a few times. V gene TRBV19 combines with J gene TRBJ1-5; a weak D match, TRBD1 (6 bases). Germline values: CDR1 LNHDA, CDR2 SQIVND (reference sequence). The V end lost 7 bases, the J end lost 0 bases, and 19 bases lay between the germline ends. This CDR3 spans 17 amino acids. CDR3 nucleotide sequence: TGTGCCAGTACGTCTCGGGAGGGGGGGTATAGCAATCAGCCCCAGCATTTT. Translation gives CASTSREGGYSNQPQHF.

This clone was detected once. The chain recombines TRBV2 with TRBJ1-5, with D possibly TRBD1 on 5 matching bases. Trimming pared 6 bases from V and 9 bases from J, leaving 18 bases between. This CDR3 has 14 residues. Per germline, CDR1 SNHLY and CDR2 FYNNEI. The CDR3 spells CASSRGPAGRPQHF. The CDR3 DNA reads as TGTGCCAGCAGCCGGGGCCCGGCGGGGCGGCCCCAGCATTTT.

The CDR3 DNA reads as TGTGCCTTGAAAACCCCCTCTGGATTTAGCAGGGAAGAGACCCAGTACTTC. It yields the protein CALKTPSGFSREETQYF. This chain joins TRBV30 and TRBJ2-5, with a tentative D call TRBD1 (5 bases). The CDR3 consists of 17 residues. Germline-derived CDR1 and CDR2 are GTSNPN and SVGIG (reference sequence). V was cut by 7 bases and J by 3 bases, with 27 bases left in between.

The chain has TRBV19 and TRBJ1-1; D is unresolved. V was trimmed by 3 bases and J by 6 bases, leaving 14 bases between them. CDR1 is LNHDA and CDR2 is SQIVND in the germline V gene (reference sequence). The CDR3 covers 14 residues. The CDR3 is CASSIGGHSAEAFF. CDR3 nucleotides: TGTGCCAGTAGTATCGGAGGGCATTCGGCTGAAGCTTTCTTT. The full variable domain, in which reference TRBV19 and TRBJ1-1 provide the parts outside the CDR3, is DGGITQSPKYLFRKEGQNVTLSCEQNLNHDAMYWYRQDPGQGLRLIYYSQIVNDFQKGDIAEGYSVSREKKESFPLTVTSAQKNPTAFYLCASSIGGHSAEAFFGQGTRLTVV.

The V gene is TRBV11-3, the J gene TRBJ2-7; tentatively, D is TRBD1 (5 bases). V was clipped by 2 bases and J by 3 bases, with 11 bases between them. The CDR3 covers 14 residues. Germline V CDR1 and CDR2: SGHNT, YENEEA. The CDR3 bases are TGTGCCAGCAGCTTAAGTGGGGCCGGCTACGAGCAGTACTTC. Encoded protein: CASSLSGAGYEQYF. The entire variable domain, with the rest obtained from reference TRBV11-3 and TRBJ2-7, is as follows: EAGVVQSPRYKIIEKKQPVAFWCNPISGHNTLYWYLQNLGQGPELLIRYENEEAVDDSQLPKDRFSAERLKGVDSTLKIQPAELGDSAVYLCASSLSGAGYEQYFGPGTRLTVT.

This chain joins TRBV11-2 and TRBJ2-7, with a possible D match to TRBD2 (6 bases). Germline lookup yields CDR1 SGHAT and CDR2 FQNNGV. V was clipped by 2 bases and J by 12 bases, with 20 bases between them. The CDR3 is made up of 14 amino acids. The chain's CDR3 is CASSLRGNAKEGYF. The CDR3 DNA sequence: TGTGCCAGCAGCTTACGGGGTAATGCGAAGGAGGGGTACTTC. Full variable domain (outside the CDR3, taken from reference TRBV11-2 and TRBJ2-7): EAGVAQSPRYKIIEKRQSVAFWCNPISGHATLYWYQQILGQGPKLLIQFQNNGVVDDSQLPKDRFSAERLKGVDSTLKIQPAKLEDSAVYLCASSLRGNAKEGYFGPGTRLTVT.

The chain couples TRBV6-5 to TRBJ2-5; 7 bases match TRBD2. Looked up from germline, CDR1 is MNHEY and CDR2 is SVGAGI. The junction had 11 bases not matched to a gene; V was cut back by 7 bases and J by 6 bases. This CDR3 is built from 14 residues. The CDR3 bases are TGTGCCAGCACCATCGGCGGGAGTGGGAAGACCCAGTACTTC. The encoded protein is CASTIGGSGKTQYF.

The chain combines TRBV19 with TRBJ1-6; 7 bases match TRBD1. Trimming cost V 2 bases and J 7 bases; bases outside gene matches: 5. CDR1 is LNHDA and CDR2 is SQIVND in the germline V gene (reference sequence). This CDR3 is built from 15 residues. The CDR3 region is CASSIFAGGNSPLHF. As DNA, the CDR3 is TGTGCCAGTAGTATATTTGCAGGGGGAAATTCACCCCTCCACTTT.

V and J are TRBV5-1 and TRBJ2-1, with 10 bases matching TRBD2. Germline CDR1 reads SGHRS; CDR2 reads YFSETQ. V was pared by 0 bases and J by 8 bases, with 5 bases of the junction left unmatched. This CDR3 contains 15 residues. CDR3 amino acids: CASSLEASGSDEQFF. CDR3 coding DNA: TGCGCCAGCAGCTTGGAGGCTAGCGGGAGTGATGAGCAGTTCTTC.

The rearrangement links TRBV6-5 to TRBJ2-5; 9 bases agree with TRBD1. The J call is in doubt because the DNA end fits TRBJ2-7 better. Germline V CDR1 and CDR2: MNHEY, SVGAGI. The CDR3 totals 15 residues. CDR3 protein: CASSYGQGSSYEQYF. The DNA of the CDR3 is TGTGCCAGCAGTTACGGACAGGGGAGCTCCTACGAGCAGTACTTC.

CDR3: CASRPSRDSYEQYF. The CDR3 DNA reads as TGTGCCAGCAGACCTTCCCGGGACAGCTACGAGCAGTACTTC. This chain uses TRBV6-5 with TRBJ2-7, with 7 positions matching TRBD1. CDR1 and CDR2 (germline): MNHEY, SVGAGI. V gave up 6 bases and J gave up 3 bases; unmatched junction bases: 8. This CDR3 comprises 14 residues.

This clone has a handful of counts. V is TRBV6-5 and J is TRBJ1-2; D is perhaps TRBD1 (5 bases). This CDR3 contains 15 residues. V lost 3 bases to trimming and J lost 0 bases, with 11 bases between them. Germline CDR1 reads MNHEY; CDR2 reads SVGAGI. The CDR3 loop reads CASSYVPGANYGYTF. Written as DNA, the CDR3 is TGTGCCAGCAGTTATGTCCCGGGGGCTAACTATGGCTACACCTTC.

This clone has more than one count but fewer than ten. The rearrangement joins TRBV18 to TRBJ2-7; 10 bases align to TRBD1. J was trimmed by 1 base and V by 4 bases; bases with no gene match: 10. The V gene's germline CDR1 is KGHSH and CDR2 LQKENI. The CDR3 has 17 amino acids. This CDR3 is CASSRAPPGQGSYEQYF. CDR3 nucleotides: TGTGCCAGCTCACGGGCCCCCCCGGGACAGGGGTCCTACGAGCAGTACTTC.

This clone was counted once. The V gene is TRBV5-1, the J gene TRBJ2-5, with 9 nucleotides matching TRBD2. Germline V gene lookup returns CDR1 SGHRS and CDR2 YFSETQ. There are 15 residues in the CDR3. The V and J ends lost 1 base and 5 bases, in that order; junction bases with no gene match: 6. DNA for the CDR3: TGCGCCAGCAGCTTGCAGCGGGGGGAATTTGAGACCCAGTACTTC. It codes for CASSLQRGEFETQYF.

V usage is TRBV29-1 and J usage is TRBJ1-1, with D maybe TRBD1 (5 bases). Germline V gene data show CDR1 as SQVTM and CDR2 as ANQGSEA. Trimming cost V 6 bases and J 4 bases, with 15 bases left between them. The CDR3 totals 13 residues. CDR3 nucleotide sequence: TGCAGCGTCAAGCCAGGGTACATCACTGAAGCTTTCTTT. The encoded protein is CSVKPGYITEAFF.

The chain is built from TRBV11-2 and TRBJ1-5, with TRBD1 matching over 8 bases. Germline CDR1 and CDR2: SGHAT and FQNNGV. This CDR3 is built from 15 residues. Trimming cost V 2 bases and J 1 base; bases outside gene matches: 1. CDR3 sequence: CASSLQGASNQPQHF. As DNA, the CDR3 is TGTGCCAGCAGCTTACAGGGGGCCAGCAATCAGCCCCAGCATTTT. The full variable domain, its missing parts supplied by reference TRBV11-2 and TRBJ1-5, is EAGVAQSPRYKIIEKRQSVAFWCNPISGHATLYWYQQILGQGPKLLIQFQNNGVVDDSQLPKDRFSAERLKGVDSTLKIQPAKLEDSAVYLCASSLQGASNQPQHFGDGTRLSIL.

The chain combines TRBV7-7 with TRBJ2-7; the match to TRBD1 covers 10 bases. The CDR3 covers 14 residues. Germline V lookup: CDR1 SSHAT, CDR2 FNYEAQ (reference sequence). V shed 5 bases, J shed 0 bases, and the junction held 1 base outside the gene matches. CDR3 loop: CASSRDRGSYEQYF. The CDR3 DNA sequence: TGTGCCAGCAGCCGGGACAGGGGCTCCTACGAGCAGTACTTC.

The chain carries TRBV27 and TRBJ1-2; TRBD1 matches at 8 bases. CDR1 and CDR2 from the germline V gene are MNHEY and SMNVEV (reference sequence). V lost 5 bases to trimming and J lost 7 bases; unmatched junction nucleotides: 9. The CDR3 totals 14 residues. The CDR3 DNA reads TGTGCCAGCAGTACCAGGACAGGGTGGGGTGGCTACACCTTC. Translation gives CASSTRTGWGGYTF.

The chain has TRBV11-3 and TRBJ2-7; D not resolved. The V gene's germline CDR1 is SGHNT and CDR2 YENEEA. This CDR3 spans 13 amino acids. The ends were cut back, 2 bases at V and 4 bases at J, with 9 bases in the middle. CDR3: CASSLTHLYEQYF. Here the CDR3 DNA reads TGTGCCAGCAGCTTAACCCACCTATACGAGCAGTACTTC.

The V and J genes are TRBV10-2 and TRBJ2-5; possibly TRBD2 for D (7 bases). This CDR3 spans 16 amino acids. CDR1 is WSHSY, CDR2 SAAADI, per germline. V shed 7 bases and J shed 5 bases, with 23 bases lying between them. CDR3 loop: CASTSWGGASAETQYF. CDR3 in DNA: TGCGCCAGCACCTCCTGGGGGGGGGCTAGCGCGGAGACCCAGTACTTC.

The V call is TRBV5-1, the J call TRBJ2-3; possible D gene TRBD2, 5 bases. The CDR3 is 17 amino acids. Per the germline V gene, CDR1 is SGHRS and CDR2 is YFSETQ. V lost 4 bases and J lost 2, with 20 bases in between. This chain's CDR3 is CASSPGEPNHSTDTQYF. The CDR3 coding sequence is TGCGCCAGCAGCCCCGGGGAGCCAAATCATTCCACAGATACGCAGTATTTT.

The CDR3 DNA follows: TGCGCCAGCAGCTCGGACAGGGGGCATAAGGACGTGAACACTGAAGCTTTCTTT. It translates to CASSSDRGHKDVNTEAFF. The chain joins TRBV5-1 to TRBJ1-1; 11 nucleotides align to TRBD1. CDR3 length equals 18 residues. Germline assignment: CDR1 SGHRS and CDR2 YFSETQ. The J segment lost 0 bases and the V segment lost 3 bases, leaving 10 bases of the junction unmatched.

This chain connects TRBV5-4 to TRBJ1-2, with D uncertain. Per germline, CDR1 SGHNT and CDR2 YYREEE (reference sequence). This CDR3 contains 12 residues. Trimming took 3 bases from V and 8 from J, leaving 11 bases between them. The chain's CDR3 is CASSSNDRGYTF. For the CDR3, the DNA is TGTGCCAGCAGCTCGAATGATAGAGGCTACACCTTC.

This chain uses TRBV7-6 with TRBJ2-5; no clear D gene. Deletions cut 5 bases from V and 2 bases from J, with 9 bases between. The germline CDR1 and CDR2 sequences are SGHVS and FNYEAQ. This CDR3 has 13 residues. This CDR3 is CASSVAEQETQYF. The CDR3 DNA reads TGTGCCAGCAGCGTGGCGGAACAAGAGACCCAGTACTTC.